Included here is one T cell receptor beta chain sequence, with context. Its matching antigen is unknown. This entry is derived from a study of CXCR3-negative and CXCR3-positive naive CD8 T cells. Findings and limits, study-wide: CXCR3-positive naive cells carried more hydrophobic TRB CDR3s than CXCR3-negative naive cells did.

Germline V gene lookup returns CDR1 MNHEY and CDR2 SMNVEV (reference sequence). The CDR3 is made up of 13 amino acids. In preparing the TRB cDNA libraries, 5' RACE with UMI labels was used. TCRdb derives one entry per CDR3 protein from the 5' RACE reads, leaving out DNA. Its clone listing holds around 88,000 distinct CDR3 sequences. The chain joins TRBV27 to TRBJ2-7; the D gene TCRdb calls, TRBD1, cannot be checked with no DNA. What was sequenced was naive CXCR3+ CD8+ T cells from blood. Specified subset: CD45RO-CCR7+CD27+CD95- naive CD8+ T cells expressing CXCR3 (TNR3+). The receptor comes from a human donor in good health. Some clones in this sample may be carry-over from other donors' samples. The CDR3 region is CASSLGQGDEQYF.